The sequence of this T cell receptor beta chain was determined in a study of T-cell reconstitution after alpha-beta-depleted transplantation in children. Study-level findings and limits: Elevated TCRbeta diversity at day 60 was traced, in some patients, to surviving recipient T cells and thymic progenitors. About two months after transplant, alpha-beta T cells reportedly came from several hundred expanded graft clones. At the one-year point after transplant, T-cell counts and TCRbeta diversity were found to come mostly from T cells that had been newly produced.

The CDR3 loop spans 14 amino acids. V lost 2 bases, J lost 7 bases, and 14 bases lay in between. The germline V gene has CDR1 ENHRY and CDR2 SYGVKD. For TCRbeta, the library was prepared with unique molecular identifiers. TCRdb re-derived calls from the PCR reads in MiXCR, one entry per CDR3 protein. The repertoire holds over 150,000 distinct CDR3 sequences, with approximately 6.9% as singletons. The sample holds a few counts of this clonotype. Its antigen is currently unknown. Here the sequenced sample was PBMCs, taken before TCRalphabeta/CD19-depleted stem cell transplant. This TCR derives from a boy between 2 and 10 years old with acute lymphoblastic leukemia, due to receive a stem cell transplant. The chain recombines TRBV10-3 with TRBJ1-2; the D gene is possibly TRBD1 (6 bases). DNA of the CDR3: TGTGCCATCAGTGAGGCAGGGGCGTCAAGTGGCTACACCTTC. It translates to CAISEAGASSGYTF.